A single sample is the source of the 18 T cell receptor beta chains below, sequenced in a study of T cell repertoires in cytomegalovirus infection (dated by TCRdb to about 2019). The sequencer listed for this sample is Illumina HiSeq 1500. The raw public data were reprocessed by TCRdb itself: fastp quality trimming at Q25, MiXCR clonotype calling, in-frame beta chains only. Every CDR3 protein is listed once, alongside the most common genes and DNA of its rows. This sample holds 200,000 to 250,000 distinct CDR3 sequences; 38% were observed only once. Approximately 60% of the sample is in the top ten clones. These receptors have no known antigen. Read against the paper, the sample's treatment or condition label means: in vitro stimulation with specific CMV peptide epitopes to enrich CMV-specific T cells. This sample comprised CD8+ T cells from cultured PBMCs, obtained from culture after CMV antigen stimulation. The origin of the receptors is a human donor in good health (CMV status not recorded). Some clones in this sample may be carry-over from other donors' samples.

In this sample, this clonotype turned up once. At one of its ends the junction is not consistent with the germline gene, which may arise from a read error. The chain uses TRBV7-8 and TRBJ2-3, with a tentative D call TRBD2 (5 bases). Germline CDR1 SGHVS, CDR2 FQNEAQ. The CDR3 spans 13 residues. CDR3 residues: CAGSLAKKDTQYF. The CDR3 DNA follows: TGTGCCGGCAGCTTAGCGAAGAAAGATACGCAGTATTTT.

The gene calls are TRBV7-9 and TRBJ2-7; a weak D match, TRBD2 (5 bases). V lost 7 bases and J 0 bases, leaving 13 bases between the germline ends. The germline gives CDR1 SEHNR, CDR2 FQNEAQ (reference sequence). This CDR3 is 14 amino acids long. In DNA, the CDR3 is TGTGCCAGCACTTCTGAGGGCAGCTCCTACGAGCAGTACTTC. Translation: CASTSEGSSYEQYF.

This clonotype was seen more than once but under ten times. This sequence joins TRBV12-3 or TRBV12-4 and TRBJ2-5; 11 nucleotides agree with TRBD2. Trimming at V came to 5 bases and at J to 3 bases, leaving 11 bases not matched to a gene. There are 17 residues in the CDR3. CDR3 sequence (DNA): TGTGCCAGCAGTCTAATTCCGGGACTAGCGGAAAAAGAGACCCAGTACTTC. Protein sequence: CASSLIPGLAEKETQYF.

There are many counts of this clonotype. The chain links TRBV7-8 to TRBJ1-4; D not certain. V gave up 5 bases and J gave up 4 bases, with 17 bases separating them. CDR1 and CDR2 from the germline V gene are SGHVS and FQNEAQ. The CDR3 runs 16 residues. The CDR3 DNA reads TGTGCCAGCAGCCTAGAGGTCGGCGGAAATAATGAAAAACTGTTTTTT. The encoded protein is CASSLEVGGNNEKLFF.

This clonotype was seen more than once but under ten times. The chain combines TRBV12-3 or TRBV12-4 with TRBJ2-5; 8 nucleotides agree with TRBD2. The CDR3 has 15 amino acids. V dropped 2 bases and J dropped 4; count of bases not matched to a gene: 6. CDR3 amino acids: CASSLRTSGGETQYF. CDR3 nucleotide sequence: TGTGCCAGCAGTTTAAGAACTAGCGGTGGAGAGACCCAGTACTTC.

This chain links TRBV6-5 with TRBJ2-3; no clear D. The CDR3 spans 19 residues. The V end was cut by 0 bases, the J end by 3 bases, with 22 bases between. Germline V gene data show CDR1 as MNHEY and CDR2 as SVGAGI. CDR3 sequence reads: CASSYSYRATTQKTDTQYF. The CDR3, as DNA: TGTGCCAGCAGTTACTCGTACCGAGCCACTACACAAAAGACAGATACGCAGTATTTT.

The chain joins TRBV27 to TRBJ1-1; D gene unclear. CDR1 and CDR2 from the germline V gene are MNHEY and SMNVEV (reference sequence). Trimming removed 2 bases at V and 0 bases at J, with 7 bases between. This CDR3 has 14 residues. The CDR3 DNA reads TGTGCCAGCAGTTTAATAGGGATGAACACTGAAGCTTTCTTT. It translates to CASSLIGMNTEAFF.

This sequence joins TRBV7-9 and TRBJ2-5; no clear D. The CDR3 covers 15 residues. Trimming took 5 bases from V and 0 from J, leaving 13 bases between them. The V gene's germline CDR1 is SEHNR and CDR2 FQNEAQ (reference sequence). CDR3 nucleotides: TGTGCCAGCAGCCTCAGGATGGGGAACCAAGAGACCCAGTACTTC. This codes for CASSLRMGNQETQYF.

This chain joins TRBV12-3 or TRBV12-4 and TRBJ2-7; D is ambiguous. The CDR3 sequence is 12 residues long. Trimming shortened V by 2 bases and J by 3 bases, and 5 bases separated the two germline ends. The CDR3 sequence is CASSLSLYEQYF. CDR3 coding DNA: TGTGCCAGCAGTTTAAGCCTCTACGAGCAGTACTTC.

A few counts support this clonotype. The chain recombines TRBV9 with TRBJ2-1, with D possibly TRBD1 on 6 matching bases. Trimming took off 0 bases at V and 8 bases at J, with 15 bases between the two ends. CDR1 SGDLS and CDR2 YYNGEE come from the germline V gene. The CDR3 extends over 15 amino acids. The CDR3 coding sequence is TGTGCCAGCAGCGTAGATCGTACAGGGACGGATGAGCAGTTCTTC. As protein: CASSVDRTGTDEQFF.

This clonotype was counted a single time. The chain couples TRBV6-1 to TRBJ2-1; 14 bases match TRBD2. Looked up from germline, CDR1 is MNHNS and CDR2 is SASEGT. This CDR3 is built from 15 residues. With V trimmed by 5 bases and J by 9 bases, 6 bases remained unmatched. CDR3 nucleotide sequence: TGTGCCAGCAGTCCTAGGACTAGCGGGAGGATTGAGCAGTTCTTC. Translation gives CASSPRTSGRIEQFF.

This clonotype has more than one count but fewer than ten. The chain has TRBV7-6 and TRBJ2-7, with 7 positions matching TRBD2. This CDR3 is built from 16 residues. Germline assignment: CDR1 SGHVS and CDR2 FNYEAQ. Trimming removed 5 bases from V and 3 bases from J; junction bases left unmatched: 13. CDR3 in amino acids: CASSALSSGNFYEQYF. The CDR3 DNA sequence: TGTGCCAGCAGCGCCCTCTCGAGCGGGAATTTCTACGAGCAGTACTTC.

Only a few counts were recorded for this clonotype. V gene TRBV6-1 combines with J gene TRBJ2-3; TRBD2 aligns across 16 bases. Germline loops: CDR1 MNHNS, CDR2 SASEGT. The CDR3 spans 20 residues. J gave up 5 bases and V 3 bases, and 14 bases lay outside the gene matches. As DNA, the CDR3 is TGTGCCAGCAGTGAGGGGACTAGCGGGAGGGCCATAGAGGCTGAAGATACGCAGTATTTT. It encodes CASSEGTSGRAIEAEDTQYF.

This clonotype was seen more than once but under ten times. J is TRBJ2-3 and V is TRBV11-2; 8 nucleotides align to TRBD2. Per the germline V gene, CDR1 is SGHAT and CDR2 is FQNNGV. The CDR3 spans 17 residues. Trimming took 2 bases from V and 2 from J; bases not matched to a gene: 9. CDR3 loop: CASSLWTSSRDTDTQYF. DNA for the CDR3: TGTGCCAGCAGCTTATGGACTAGCTCTCGGGACACAGATACGCAGTATTTT.

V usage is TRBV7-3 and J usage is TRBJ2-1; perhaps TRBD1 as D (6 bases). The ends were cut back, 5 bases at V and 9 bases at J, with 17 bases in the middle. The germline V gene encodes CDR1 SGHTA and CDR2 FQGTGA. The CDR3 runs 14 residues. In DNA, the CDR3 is TGTGCCAGCAGCCAACCCCAAGGGGGTGGTGAGCAGTTCTTC. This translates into CASSQPQGGGEQFF.

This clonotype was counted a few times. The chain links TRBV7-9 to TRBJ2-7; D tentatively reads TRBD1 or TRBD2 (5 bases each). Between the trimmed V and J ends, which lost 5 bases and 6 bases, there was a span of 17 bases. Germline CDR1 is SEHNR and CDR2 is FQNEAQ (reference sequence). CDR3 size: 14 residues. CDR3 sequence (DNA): TGTGCCAGCAGCCGCCCGACAGAGGCGGGCGAGCAGTACTTC. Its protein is CASSRPTEAGEQYF.

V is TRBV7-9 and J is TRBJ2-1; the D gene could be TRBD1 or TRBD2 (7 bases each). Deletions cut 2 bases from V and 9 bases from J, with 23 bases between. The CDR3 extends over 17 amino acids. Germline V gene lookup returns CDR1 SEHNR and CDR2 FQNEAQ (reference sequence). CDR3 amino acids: CASSLPRGLAEGGEQFF. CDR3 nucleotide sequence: TGTGCCAGCAGCTTACCGAGGGGGCTAGCGGAGGGGGGTGAGCAGTTCTTC.

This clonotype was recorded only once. The CDR3: CSVEETLTGHHGYTF. The CDR3 bases are TGCAGCGTTGAAGAAACCCTGACAGGGCACCATGGCTACACCTTC. The chain combines TRBV29-1 with TRBJ1-2; 7 bases fit TRBD1. This CDR3 contains 15 residues. V gave up 0 bases and J gave up 6 bases; unmatched junction bases: 10. Germline V gene data show CDR1 as SQVTM and CDR2 as ANQGSEA.